Presented here are 14 T cell receptor beta chains from one specimen sequenced in a study of CD8+CD57+ T cells in acquired aplastic anemia. Using genomic DNA as the template, TCR beta VDJ and CDR3 profiling was carried out. In TCRdb, the reads were re-called with MiXCR into one record per CDR3 protein. The sample lists about 110,000 distinct CDR3 sequences, 51% occurring once. The material sequenced was sorted CD4+, CD8+, or CD8+CD57+ T cells (not recorded which) from PBMCs. The receptors were gathered from a human donor in good health, serving as a control.

This clonotype was detected many times. The gene calls are TRBV6-1 and TRBJ2-7, with D maybe TRBD1 (5 bases). Trimming removed 6 bases from V and 1 base from J, with 10 bases in between. This CDR3 is built from 13 residues. CDR1 and CDR2 (germline): MNHNS, SASEGT. This CDR3 reads CASRGPASYEQYF. The DNA for the CDR3 is TGTGCCAGCAGGGGGCCAGCGTCCTACGAGCAGTACTTC.

The count of this clonotype is one. V and J are TRBV4-3 and TRBJ2-5; D is perhaps TRBD1 or TRBD2 (6 bases each). Judging by the DNA end, TRBJ2-1 fits better; the J call may be wrong. This CDR3 comprises 17 residues. CDR1 is LGHNA and CDR2 is YSLEER in the germline V gene. Written as DNA, the CDR3 is TGCGCCAGCAGCCCGAATTTGGGGGGCAGGGATTCCGATGAGCAGTTCTTC. Encoded protein: CASSPNLGGRDSDEQFF.

This chain joins TRBV10-3 and TRBJ1-1, with 9 bases that match TRBD1. Per germline, CDR1 ENHRY and CDR2 SYGVKD. The trim removed 10 bases at V and 1 base at J, leaving 7 bases unmatched. The CDR3 extends over 14 amino acids. This CDR3 reads CASIRTGANTEAFF. The CDR3 region has the DNA TGTGCCAGCATTAGGACAGGGGCGAACACTGAAGCTTTCTTT.

The chain recombines TRBV27 with TRBJ2-5, with 7 bases aligning to TRBD1. Germline CDR1 is MNHEY and CDR2 is SMNVEV (reference sequence). The V and J ends lost 5 bases and 4 bases, in that order; junction bases with no gene match: 7. The CDR3 contains 14 residues. The CDR3 DNA sequence: TGTGCCAGCAGTGTTCAGGGGGTCCGAGAGACCCAGTACTTC. Translated, it gives CASSVQGVRETQYF.

The CDR3 region has the DNA TGCAGCGTTGATGGTGGTAATGAGCAGTTCTTC. It translates to CSVDGGNEQFF. The V gene is TRBV29-1, the J gene TRBJ2-1; no clear D gene. Germline CDR1 and CDR2: SQVTM and ANQGSEA. The V gene lost 3 bases and the J gene lost 7 bases, with 7 bases spanning the gap. The CDR3 covers 11 residues.

This clonotype was observed many times. Given a much more abundant clone one base away, this may be a read error. The J gene is TRBJ2-7, the V gene TRBV6-1, with 7 bases that match TRBD1. CDR1 and CDR2 (germline): MNHNS, SASEGT. The CDR3 spans 15 residues. The CDR3 DNA sequence: TGTGTCAGCAGTGAAGCGGCAGGACAGGCCTTTCGGCAGTACTTC. It codes for CVSSEAAGQAFRQYF.

The chain couples TRBV7-3 to TRBJ1-1; D remains unclear. The V gene lost 0 bases and the J gene lost 7 bases, with 6 bases spanning the gap. Germline CDR1 SGHTA, CDR2 FQGTGA. The CDR3 covers 12 residues. The CDR3 nucleotides are TGTGCCAGCAGCTTAACCGGGCGTGAAGCTTTCTTT. This gives the protein CASSLTGREAFF. The entire variable domain, with the rest obtained from reference TRBV7-3 and TRBJ1-1, is as follows: GAGVSQTPSNKVTEKGKYVELRCDPISGHTALYWYRQSLGQGPEFLIYFQGTGAADDSGLPNDRFFAVRPEGSVSTLKIQRTERGDSAVYLCASSLTGREAFFGQGTRLTVV.

This clonotype was counted ten times or more. This chain joins TRBV5-6 and TRBJ1-1; D is perhaps TRBD1 (5 bases). CDR1 SGHDT and CDR2 YYEEEE come from the germline V gene. The V end lost 4 bases, the J end lost 3 bases, and 10 bases lay between the germline ends. The CDR3 has 13 residues. The CDR3 DNA is TGTGCCAGCAGCCCCGGGACGGACACTGAAGCTTTCTTT. Protein product: CASSPGTDTEAFF.

About this clonotype: Possible read error: a much larger clone is one base away. In this CDR3 the conserved last residue, phenylalanine or tryptophan, is missing, so a read error is likely. The V call is TRBV12-3 or TRBV12-4, the J call TRBJ2-1, with 9 nucleotides matching TRBD1. Trimming at V came to 3 bases and at J to 6 bases, leaving 15 bases not matched to a gene. The CDR3 totals 18 residues. This chain's CDR3 is CASSFQAPGDRAFNEQFS. The CDR3 coding sequence is TGTGCCAGCAGTTTTCAGGCCCCCGGGGACAGGGCATTCAATGAGCAGTTCTCC.

This clonotype has ten or more counts. The chain has TRBV4-1 and TRBJ2-7, with 8 bases matching TRBD1. The V and J ends lost 6 bases and 2 bases, in that order; junction bases with no gene match: 6. The CDR3 is 14 amino acids. From germline, CDR1 is MGHRA and CDR2 YSYEKL. CDR3 protein: CASRSGTGAYEQYF. The CDR3 DNA reads TGCGCCAGCAGGTCCGGGACAGGTGCCTACGAGCAGTACTTC.

This clonotype was seen ten or more times. The J gene is TRBJ1-1, the V gene TRBV9; D not resolved. The CDR3 extends over 12 amino acids. Germline V gene lookup returns CDR1 SGDLS and CDR2 YYNGEE. The V end was cut by 0 bases, the J end by 8 bases, with 8 bases between. Here the CDR3 reads CASSVASGEAFF. The CDR3 region has the DNA TGTGCCAGCAGCGTAGCTTCGGGGGAAGCTTTCTTT.

There are many counts of this clonotype. The chain joins TRBV24-1 to TRBJ1-3; D is unresolved. Germline assignment: CDR1 KGHDR and CDR2 SFDVKD. V was clipped by 8 bases and J by 5 bases, with 12 bases between them. The CDR3 totals 13 residues. CDR3 DNA sequence: TGTGCCACCAATGAGGGCCGAAGAAACACCATATATTTT. Protein product: CATNEGRRNTIYF.

This CDR3 reads CAIKAATYNEQFF. DNA of the CDR3: TGTGCCATCAAGGCCGCAACCTACAATGAGCAGTTCTTC. The V gene is TRBV10-3, the J gene TRBJ2-1; unclear D gene. CDR1 ENHRY and CDR2 SYGVKD come from the germline V gene. The CDR3 loop spans 13 amino acids. V was cut by 7 bases and J by 2 bases, with 9 bases left in between.

This clonotype was counted at least ten times. The chain employs TRBV7-9 and TRBJ1-2, with D perhaps TRBD1 (6 bases). This CDR3 has 15 amino acids. The germline V gene encodes CDR1 SEHNR and CDR2 FQNEAQ (reference sequence). V was shortened by 5 bases and J by 0 bases, with 13 bases between the two germline ends. CDR3 in DNA: TGTGCCAGCAGCCCAGCAGGGACAACTAACTATGGCTACACCTTC. Its translation is CASSPAGTTNYGYTF.